This paragraph reports one T cell receptor (beta chain). TCRdb's copy holds only in-frame clones and misses some; the assay was immunoSEQ multiplex PCR. The table lists 70,000 to 95,000 clones, roughly nine tenths of them singletons, with about 5.2% in the top ten. This specimen comes from a study of blood T cell repertoires in COVID-19. This CDR3 region has 15 residues. J was trimmed by 4 bases and V by 4 bases; bases with no gene match: 7. Per the germline V gene, CDR1 is SGHNT and CDR2 is YYREEE (reference sequence). The rearrangement joins TRBV5-4 to TRBJ2-1; the match to TRBD2 covers 8 bases. This TCR was recovered from a woman of 80 years or more with active COVID-19. Sequenced material: peripheral blood. CDR3 region: CASSASGRLYNEQFF. CDR3 DNA: TGTGCCAGCAGCGCGAGCGGGAGACTTTACAATGAGCAGTTCTTC.